Following are 16 T cell receptor beta chains from one sample sequenced in a study of T cell responses to AZD1222 COVID-19 vaccine. Clones were sequenced by immunoSEQ multiplex PCR, and TCRdb holds only the in-frame ones, with some missing. The data hold about 180,000 clones, with 80% to 95% observed a single time. Sequences were derived from peripheral blood, sampled 28 days after the second dose of the MenACWY control vaccine. These receptors originate from an adult who received the MenACWY meningococcal vaccine as a control.

The chain uses TRBV5-5 and TRBJ1-3; TRBD1 is a possible D gene (5 bases). CDR3 length: 9 residues. Germline V gives CDR1 SGHKS, CDR2 YYEKEE (reference sequence). Trimming pared 6 bases from V and 15 bases from J, leaving 10 bases between. The CDR3 loop reads CASTPGPYF. In nucleotides, the CDR3 is TGTGCCAGCACTCCGGGACCATATTTT.

The gene calls are TRBV7-9 and TRBJ1-2; 9 bases agree with TRBD1. Losses at the gene ends were 9 bases for V and 4 bases for J; bases not matched to a gene: 6. The germline V gene encodes CDR1 SEHNR and CDR2 FQNEAQ (reference sequence). This CDR3 has 13 residues. The CDR3 reads CASTPGQGYGYTF. CDR3 sequence (DNA): TGTGCCAGTACTCCGGGACAGGGCTATGGCTACACCTTC.

The rearrangement links TRBV5-1 to TRBJ2-7, with a tentative D call TRBD2 (7 bases). Trimming removed 3 bases at V and 1 base at J, with 14 bases between. The germline gives CDR1 SGHRS, CDR2 YFSETQ. The CDR3 runs 15 residues. The CDR3 region is CASSSMGGASYEQYF. The CDR3 DNA follows: TGCGCCAGCAGCTCCATGGGGGGGGCTTCCTACGAGCAGTACTTC.

The chain carries TRBV28 and TRBJ1-6; unclear D gene. Trimming removed 3 bases at V and 7 bases at J, with 10 bases between. CDR1 is MDHEN, CDR2 SYDVKM, per germline. The CDR3 spans 14 residues. The DNA of the CDR3 is TGTGCCAGCAGTTTTGGGCGGCTGAATTCACCCCTCCACTTT. Protein: CASSFGRLNSPLHF.

The chain joins TRBV6-4 to TRBJ1-2; D uncertain. Deletions cut 11 bases from V and 8 bases from J, with 15 bases between. The CDR3 is 11 residues long. Germline loops: CDR1 MRHNA, CDR2 SNTAGT. CDR3 bases: TGTGCCGGAACCAAGGGAAAGGGCTACACCTTC. Translation gives CAGTKGKGYTF.

This chain joins TRBV11-3 and TRBJ2-7, with TRBD1 matching 8 bases. This CDR3 contains 13 residues. The V segment lost 5 bases and the J segment 6 bases; nucleotides outside the gene matches: 6. Germline V lookup: CDR1 SGHNT, CDR2 YENEEA. This chain's CDR3 is CASSPDRVGEQYF. The CDR3 region has the DNA TGTGCCAGCAGCCCGGACAGGGTAGGCGAGCAGTACTTC.

The rearrangement joins TRBV4-3 to TRBJ2-1, with D perhaps TRBD1 (5 bases). Trimming removed 0 bases from V and 8 bases from J, with 14 bases in between. The CDR3 has 15 residues. Germline CDR1 is LGHNA and CDR2 is YSLEER. CDR3 in DNA: TGCGCCAGCAGCCAAGATCCTAGGAAGGGGCATGAGCAGTTCTTC. Its protein is CASSQDPRKGHEQFF.

V is TRBV19 and J is TRBJ2-7; 12 nucleotides line up with TRBD2. With V trimmed by 7 bases and J by 4 bases, 8 bases remained unmatched. CDR1 LNHDA and CDR2 SQIVND come from the germline V gene (reference sequence). This CDR3 contains 15 residues. The CDR3 bases are TGTGCCAGTACCGAGACTAGCGGGGGTCCTTACGAGCAGTACTTC. As protein: CASTETSGGPYEQYF.

The chain joins TRBV27 to TRBJ2-2; D is ambiguous. CDR1 MNHEY and CDR2 SMNVEV come from the germline V gene (reference sequence). With 5 bases removed from V and 9 bases from J, the gap between germline ends came to 10 bases. The CDR3 covers 12 residues. DNA for the CDR3: TGTGCCAGCAGTCCCCGTGGGAGGGAGCTGTTTTTT. This translates into CASSPRGRELFF.

CDR3 loop: CASSSASEQYF. The CDR3 region has the DNA TGTGCCAGCAGTTCCGCGAGCGAGCAGTACTTC. This chain links TRBV7-2 with TRBJ2-7; D gene uncertain. The V gene lost 6 bases and the J gene lost 6 bases, with 9 bases spanning the gap. Germline lookup yields CDR1 SGHTA and CDR2 FQGNSA. This CDR3 is 11 amino acids long. The whole variable domain, filled in from reference TRBV7-2 and TRBJ2-7, reads GAGVSQSPSNKVTEKGKDVELRCDPISGHTALYWYRQSLGQGLEFLIYFQGNSAPDKSGLPSDRFSAERTGGSVSTLTIQRTQQEDSAVYLCASSSASEQYFGPGTRLTVT.

In this sample, this clone turned up a few times. This chain joins TRBV7-9 and TRBJ1-2; D unresolved. Germline loops: CDR1 SEHNR, CDR2 FQNEAQ (reference sequence). The CDR3 is made up of 14 amino acids. V gave up 1 base and J gave up 6 bases, with 12 bases separating them. The CDR3 sequence is CASSLDTGFDGYTF. CDR3 sequence (DNA): TGTGCCAGCAGCTTAGATACGGGCTTCGATGGCTACACCTTC.

This chain links TRBV5-5 with TRBJ1-6, with D uncertain. With 0 bases removed from V and 3 bases from J, the gap between germline ends came to 22 bases. In germline, CDR1 is SGHKS, CDR2 YYEKEE (reference sequence). This CDR3 comprises 20 residues. The CDR3 DNA is TGTGCCAGCAGCTTGGCTTTTGTAGCGCGGAGCTCGTTCTATAATTCACCCCTCCACTTT. It is translated as CASSLAFVARSSFYNSPLHF.

The rearrangement links TRBV4-3 to TRBJ2-3; the D gene is possibly TRBD2 (6 bases). The CDR3 is made up of 16 amino acids. The germline gives CDR1 LGHNA, CDR2 YSLEER. V gave up 0 bases and J gave up 2 bases, with 12 bases separating them. The CDR3 is CASSQEVAVLTDTQYF. CDR3 in DNA: TGCGCCAGCAGCCAAGAGGTAGCGGTCCTCACAGATACGCAGTATTTT.

The chain has TRBV7-2 and TRBJ1-2, with 7 bases identical to TRBD1. The V gene end was trimmed by 3 bases and the J gene end by 8 bases; junction bases not matched to a gene: 12. Germline V lookup: CDR1 SGHTA, CDR2 FQGNSA. This CDR3 has 15 residues. In DNA, the CDR3 is TGTGCCAGCAGCTTGGACAGGACCGTATGGACGGGCTACACCTTC. Protein: CASSLDRTVWTGYTF.

This clone was seen a single time. The chain joins TRBV19 to TRBJ1-4; D remains unclear. The ends were cut back, 3 bases at V and 5 bases at J, with 13 bases in the middle. Germline CDR1 is LNHDA and CDR2 is SQIVND (reference sequence). The CDR3 totals 15 residues. This CDR3 is CASSMTAGINEKLFF. The DNA of the CDR3 is TGTGCCAGTAGTATGACGGCCGGAATAAATGAAAAACTGTTTTTT.

V and J are TRBV7-2 and TRBJ1-1; D is undetermined. The V and J ends lost 5 bases and 4 bases respectively, with 14 bases between them. Germline V gene lookup returns CDR1 SGHTA and CDR2 FQGNSA. The CDR3 contains 14 residues. The chain's CDR3 is CASSPGLWVTEAFF. The CDR3, as DNA: TGTGCCAGCAGCCCCGGACTATGGGTCACTGAAGCTTTCTTT.